This T cell receptor (beta chain) was sequenced during a study of T cells in tumors after PD-1 blockade (dated by TCRdb to the late 2010s). Regarding the research as a whole: Exclusion criteria were prior checkpoint blockade, use of systemic immunosuppressants, or recent radiotherapy or other anti-cancer therapy within 4 weeks. Patients received pembrolizumab 200 mg every 3 weeks or cemiplimab 350 mg every 2 weeks. Some patients also continued taking vismodegib 150 mg daily during anti-PD-1 treatment. On average, peripheral blood samples yielded approximately 35,000 unique clonotypes and over 100,000 TCR templates (range roughly 24,679-290,000). Using site-matched tumors from BCC or SCC patients sampled before and after anti-PD-1 therapy, the study carried out paired single-cell RNA and TCR sequencing. To compare blood and tumor clonotypes, bulk TCR sequencing was performed on some 10 peripheral blood samples from a handful of patients. Clinical response was assessed using RECIST version 1.1. Here is what the overall study found, with its caveats: Roughly 41% of TCR clonotypes from the tumor were detected in blood, and certain novel exhausted tumor clones were present in blood collected before treatment, which suggests recruitment from the periphery. Where the novel T cell clones came from was not determined, and possible sources could include lymphoid organs or rare unexpanded clones inside the tumor or in the tumor periphery.

The time point tag for this specimen amounts to: before anti-PD-1 therapy. For bulk TCRbeta sequencing, genomic DNA was extracted from tumor biopsies or peripheral blood, and input amounts ranged from 616 ng to 6,004 ng. Every patient had histologically proven advanced or metastatic basal or squamous cell carcinoma and was a poor candidate for surgical resection. The basal cell carcinoma cohort was made up of roughly 10 patients, and bulk tumor TCR sequencing was performed for 8 or 9 of these patients. From cysteine to phenylalanine, the CDR3 is 16 amino acids long. Kept here is only the CDR3 DNA, which spans 48 bases and is read in frame from base 1. CDR1 SNHLY and CDR2 FYNNEI are derived from the germline V gene. V and J lose 7 bases and 1 base, and a span of 19 bases separates them. This clone has a single count. The specificity of this receptor is unknown. It has no much larger one-base neighbor in the sample; base qualities were not kept.

The immunoSEQ platform was used for deep TCRbeta sequencing. The original pipeline was this. Only productive rearrangements were exported from the immunoSEQ Analyzer for downstream analysis. Bulk TCRbeta clonotypes were assigned T cell phenotypes by matching to single-cell RNA+TCR-seq clones sharing the same TCRbeta sequence. Tumor enrichment of a clone was calculated by dividing the clone's tumor frequency by the clone's PBMC frequency, both taken from bulk TCR sequencing. TCRs were grouped by GLIPH into specificity groups, defined as clusters of distinct TCRs likely recognizing common antigens via shared CDR3 motifs. TCRdb took this table from immuneACCESS and kept in-frame rearrangements with V and J called. Such tables lack part of the clones; where checked against another copy, unresolved V genes explain under half of the gap, and the rest is unexplained. V and J calls and clone size are copied from that table; D and trimming were computed from the DNA. The sample profile shows around 50,000 clones; 79% of them were found once. The ten largest clones take up 16% of the sample.

This receptor was taken from a human donor with basal cell carcinoma. Recombination connected TRBV2 to TRBJ1-1; tentative D gene TRBD1, with 5 bases matching. Here the sequenced sample was PBMCs, taken before anti-PD-1 treatment. The CDR3 corresponds to CASTGSSGGWNTEAFF. Here is the DNA: TGTGCCAGCACAGGCTCGTCGGGGGGTTGGAACACTGAAGCTTTCTTT.